These T cell receptor beta chains were read from a single sample in a study of OX40 agonist ivuxolimab in advanced cancers. The repertoire was sequenced with immunoSEQ multiplex PCR; TCRdb's copy has only in-frame clones and lacks some. The top ten hold about 12% of the sample, which has approximately 44,000 clones, around nine tenths seen once. The material was CD4+ or CD8+ T cells sorted from blood, obtained in a trial of the OX40 agonist ivuxolimab. The receptors stem from an adult with an advanced solid tumor such as melanoma, head and neck, liver or kidney cancer. Each CDR3 is given with its conserved first and last residue. A D gene is named only where the DNA matches it firmly. The size field is filled for only some rows; it gives once, few, many or a size class.

>TRBD1|TRBJ2-7|-|TRBV6-5
TGTGCCAGCAGTTACTCCGACAGGGGCTACGAGCAGTACTTC
CASSYSDRGYEQYF
>-|TRBJ2-3|few|TRBV19
TGTGCCAGTAGTATAAGTGGGGCGGCAGCAGATACGCAGTATTTT
CASSISGAAADTQYF
>-|TRBJ2-7|-|TRBV11-2
TGTGCCAGCAGCCCAGGGGAGGGCTACGAGCAGTACTTC
CASSPGEGYEQYF
>-|TRBJ1-2|-|TRBV5-6
TGTGCCAGCAGCTTGGAAGGGGGCTATGGCTACACCTTC
CASSLEGGYGYTF
>-|TRBJ1-1|-|TRBV2
TGTGCCAGCGGTGGGGGGCAGACGAACACTGAAGCTTTCTTT
CASGGGQTNTEAFF
>-|TRBJ2-7|-|TRBV7-9
TGTGCCAGCAGCTCTCCGGGACTGCTCTACGAGCAGTACTTC
CASSSPGLLYEQYF
>-|TRBJ2-6|few|TRBV2
TGTGCCAGCAGGGACACCGAACTAGTGGGGGTATCGGGGGCCAACGTCCTGACTTTC
CASRDTELVGVSGANVLTF
>-|TRBJ2-3|-|TRBV5-8
TGTGCCAGCAGCTTGGGACTAGGGATCTCGTATTTT
CASSLGLGISYF
>-|TRBJ2-3|-|TRBV7-9
TGTGCCAGCAGCTCCAGGGGATTCGACACAGATACGCAGTATTTT
CASSSRGFDTDTQYF
>-|TRBJ2-1|once|TRBV4-3
TGCGCCAGCAGCCAAGGGTGGGAATCCTACAATGAGCAGTTCTTC
CASSQGWESYNEQFF
>-|TRBJ2-1|once|TRBV5-6
TGTGCCAGCAGCTCGCAGGCGTACAATGAGCAGTTCTTC
CASSSQAYNEQFF
>TRBD2|TRBJ2-7|-|TRBV30
TGTGCCTGGAAGGAGGTGGGGGGGGAGTACGAGCAGTACTTC
CAWKEVGGEYEQYF
>TRBD2|TRBJ2-1|once|TRBV5-4
TGTGCCGGGGGGGGGAGCTCCTACAATGAGCAGTTCTTC
CAGGGSSYNEQFF
>-|TRBJ1-2|-|TRBV28
TGTGCCAGCACCGGGACTAACTATGGCTACACCTTC
CASTGTNYGYTF
>-|TRBJ1-5|-|TRBV21-1
TGTGCCAGCAGCAAAGGACTAAGGACAATCCGAGGAAGCAATCAGCCCCAGCATTTT
CASSKGLRTIRGSNQPQHF
>-|TRBJ1-5|once|TRBV19
TGTGCCAGTAGTATCCGGGGGCTCCTGGGGGAGCCCCAGCATTTT
CASSIRGLLGEPQHF
>-|TRBJ1-1|-|TRBV27
TGTGCCAGCAGTTTTCTCGCCCCCGGGACGACTGAAGCTTTCTTT
CASSFLAPGTTEAFF
>-|TRBJ2-1|-|TRBV19
TGTGCCAGTAGTTTAAGTGGGGGGGCCCACAATGAGCAGTTCTTC
CASSLSGGAHNEQFF
>TRBD1|TRBJ1-2|-|TRBV27
TGTGCCAGCCGAGGGACAGTACTATATGGCTACACCTTC
CASRGTVLYGYTF
>-|TRBJ1-2|-|TRBV27
TGTGCCAGCAGTTTTGGGAACAGCGATTATGGCTACACCTTC
CASSFGNSDYGYTF
>-|TRBJ1-2|-|TRBV28
TGTGCCAGCAGAGACCCCAGCCTATTTAACTATGGCTACACCTTC
CASRDPSLFNYGYTF
>TRBD1|TRBJ2-1|-|TRBV25-1
TGTGCCAGCTGCGCGGGGACAGGGAAGATGAATGAGCAGTTCTTC
CASCAGTGKMNEQFF
>-|TRBJ1-5|-|TRBV27
TGTGCCAGCAGTTTATCACCCAGCAGAAGCAATCAGCCCCAGCATTTT
CASSLSPSRSNQPQHF
>-|TRBJ1-5|few|TRBV6-5
TGTGCCAGCGGTCACGGGTCGTATCAGCCCCAGCATTTT
CASGHGSYQPQHF
>TRBD2|TRBJ2-5|few|TRBV27
TGTGCCAGCAGTCCCCACGCGGAGACTAGCCTTTTAAGGACCCAGTACTTC
CASSPHAETSLLRTQYF
>TRBD1|TRBJ1-1|-|TRBV7-8
TGTGCCAGCAGTTTACAGGGGGCCGGCACTGAAGCTTTCTTT
CASSLQGAGTEAFF
>TRBD1|TRBJ2-7|-|TRBV7-9
TGTGCCAGCAGTCCCACCGAACTGGGACAGGCCTTCTACGAGCAGTACTTC
CASSPTELGQAFYEQYF
>-|TRBJ1-5|-|TRBV5-5
TGTGCCAGCGACCCGGAAGGTTCTCAGCCCCAGCATTTT
CASDPEGSQPQHF
>-|TRBJ2-3|-|TRBV7-9
TGTGCCAGCAGCTTAGAGGCCCATACGGCGCAGTATTTT
CASSLEAHTAQYF
>-|TRBJ2-5|-|TRBV6-5
TGTGCCAGCACCTCCGACCAAGAGACCCAGTACTTC
CASTSDQETQYF
>-|TRBJ1-2|-|TRBV5-6
TGTGCCAGCACCCTGGGGGCCACATCTAACTATGGCTACACCTTC
CASTLGATSNYGYTF